This TCR beta chain was recovered during a study of PD-1 blockade in classical Hodgkin lymphoma. Overall study findings and caveats: Newly diagnosed patients were reported to start with lower TCR diversity than healthy donors.

Notes on this clone: Its antigen is undetermined.

Assay used: immunoSEQ multiplex PCR; TCRdb lists only in-frame clones, some missing. The sample has approximately 14,000 clones, roughly nine tenths seen once. Time point given: newly diagnosed, previously untreated cHL patient sample. PBMCs, once thawed, yielded CD8+ T cells isolated by magnetic negative selection. This CDR3 region has 14 residues. Germline loops: CDR1 SGHNT, CDR2 YYREEE (reference sequence). J gave up 3 bases and V 10 bases, and 9 bases lay outside the gene matches. The specimen sequenced was CD8+ T cells from blood. This TCR derives from a human donor with classical Hodgkin lymphoma. The chain couples TRBV5-4 to TRBJ2-5; 10 positions match TRBD2. CDR3 loop: CACWTSGAKETQYF. CDR3 sequence (DNA): TGTGCCTGCTGGACTAGCGGAGCCAAAGAGACCCAGTACTTC.